This TCR beta chain was captured in a study of blood T cell repertoires in COVID-19. Study background: Material from acute and convalescent COVID-19 was sourced from the United States, Italy and Spain.

In the study's own analysis: Researchers report that nucleated cell counts were estimated from reference gene primer amplification. This table comes from immunoSEQ multiplex PCR, and its TCRdb copy is limited to in-frame clones, with some not included. That table gives V, J and clone size, and the DNA gave D and trimming. The sample gives about 47,000 clones, 82% of which show up once; less than 15% is in the top ten. This clone has more than one count but fewer than ten. The CDR3 runs to 15 residues. The V end was cut by 2 bases, the J end by 3 bases, with 10 bases between. Germline CDR1 and CDR2: MNHEY and SVGEGT.

The sequence derives from a human donor with acute or convalescent COVID-19. The donor label of this sample is uncertain. Sequencing was performed on peripheral blood. The chain has TRBV6-2 or TRBV6-3 and TRBJ2-2; D is perhaps TRBD1 (6 bases). CDR3 DNA sequence: TGTGCCAGCAGTTACGGCAGGGGTTACACCGGGGAGCTGTTTTTT. Its translation is CASSYGRGYTGELFF.